These 13 T cell receptor beta chains share one sample of origin, sequenced in a study of T cell responses to AZD1222 COVID-19 vaccine. Some clones are missing from TCRdb's copy, which holds only in-frame ones; the method was immunoSEQ multiplex PCR. The sample holds over 75,000 clones, approximately 90% seen once. The sample was peripheral blood, taken 28 days after the second AZD1222 dose. The source of these receptors is an adult who received the AZD1222 COVID-19 vaccine.

The rearrangement joins TRBV12-5 to TRBJ1-3; 8 bases are shared with TRBD1. The V gene's germline CDR1 is LGHNT and CDR2 FRNRAP. This CDR3 is built from 13 residues. V lost 2 bases and J lost 8; bases outside the gene matches: 2. In nucleotides, the CDR3 is TGTGCTAGTGGTTTGTCACAGGGGGACACCATATATTTT. Its translation: CASGLSQGDTIYF.

This sequence joins TRBV2 and TRBJ2-1, with D possibly being TRBD2 (5 bases). The CDR3 covers 12 residues. The germline V and J ends were trimmed by 6 bases and 6 bases, with 9 bases remaining between them. The germline gives CDR1 SNHLY, CDR2 FYNNEI. The CDR3 sequence is CASRRAGNEQFF. The CDR3 bases are TGTGCCAGCAGAAGGGCGGGCAATGAGCAGTTCTTC.

This chain joins TRBV10-2 and TRBJ1-5; no clear D. CDR3 length equals 13 residues. The germline V gene encodes CDR1 WSHSY and CDR2 SAAADI. V was shortened by 6 bases and J by 9 bases, with 15 bases between the two germline ends. CDR3 bases: TGCGCCAGCAGCGAAGCCCAATCAATGCCCCAGCATTTT. Residues: CASSEAQSMPQHF.

The chain recombines TRBV6-6 with TRBJ1-1; unclear D gene. The CDR3 consists of 13 residues. The germline CDR1 and CDR2 sequences are MNHNY and SVGAGI (reference sequence). Trimming shortened V by 3 bases and J by 7 bases, and 12 bases separated the two germline ends. This chain's CDR3 is CASSYLTSGEAFF. CDR3 DNA sequence: TGTGCCAGCAGTTATCTGACCAGTGGTGAAGCTTTCTTT.

The gene calls are TRBV4-3 and TRBJ2-3; 8 nucleotides line up with TRBD2. Germline V lookup: CDR1 LGHNA, CDR2 YSLEER. The junction had 9 bases not matched to a gene; V was cut back by 3 bases and J by 4 bases. The CDR3 consists of 16 residues. CDR3 loop: CASSQARGAGSDTQYF. CDR3 bases: TGCGCCAGCAGCCAGGCGCGGGGGGCGGGATCAGATACGCAGTATTTT.

This clone was seen once. The rearrangement links TRBV19 to TRBJ2-7; the match to TRBD2 covers 13 bases. With V trimmed by 5 bases and J by 2 bases, 3 bases remained unmatched. This CDR3 comprises 15 residues. Germline lookup yields CDR1 LNHDA and CDR2 SQIVND (reference sequence). CDR3 bases: TGTGCCAGTAGTCCCACTAGCGGGGGGGCCTACGAGCAGTACTTC. It yields the protein CASSPTSGGAYEQYF.

The V and J genes are TRBV20-1 and TRBJ2-7; D remains ambiguous. The V end lost 6 bases, the J end lost 4 bases, and 10 bases lay between the germline ends. The CDR3 runs 11 residues. The V gene's germline CDR1 is DFQATT and CDR2 SNEGSKA (reference sequence). CDR3 sequence (DNA): TGCAGTGCCTCCTCCGTTTACGAGCAGTACTTC. Protein product: CSASSVYEQYF.

A single count supports this clone. The chain uses TRBV7-2 and TRBJ1-5, with a possible D match to TRBD1 (6 bases). The CDR3 covers 15 residues. V lost 1 base, J lost 1 base, and 8 bases lay in between. Germline V gives CDR1 SGHTA, CDR2 FQGNSA. CDR3 region: CASSLVQGSNQPQHF. For the CDR3, the DNA is TGTGCCAGCAGCTTAGTGCAGGGGAGCAATCAGCCCCAGCATTTT.

This clone was detected a few times. V usage is TRBV4-2 and J usage is TRBJ2-7; TRBD2 aligns across 8 bases. V dropped 5 bases and J dropped 0; count of bases not matched to a gene: 15. Germline V gives CDR1 LGHNA, CDR2 YNFKEQ. The CDR3 extends over 18 amino acids. This chain's CDR3 is CASSTRLSERGTSYEQYF. CDR3 nucleotides: TGTGCCAGCAGCACACGATTATCGGAGCGGGGGACCTCCTACGAGCAGTACTTC.

The chain employs TRBV6-2 or TRBV6-3 and TRBJ2-1; TRBD2 matches at 7 bases. The CDR3 consists of 16 residues. The germline V gene has CDR1 MNHEY and CDR2 SVGEGT. V was pared by 0 bases and J by 2 bases, with 4 bases of the junction left unmatched. CDR3 sequence: CASSYSSGAAYNEQFF. CDR3 nucleotides: TGTGCCAGCAGTTACTCGAGCGGGGCCGCCTACAATGAGCAGTTCTTC.

This sequence joins TRBV5-6 and TRBJ2-1; TRBD1 matches 7 bases. The CDR3 runs 13 residues. Trimming cost V 4 bases and J 6 bases; bases outside gene matches: 4. From germline, CDR1 is SGHDT and CDR2 YYEEEE. CDR3 DNA sequence: TGTGCCAGCAGCCCCGACAGGGCCAATGAGCAGTTCTTC. Protein sequence: CASSPDRANEQFF.

The chain employs TRBV18 and TRBJ1-5, with D tentatively TRBD1 (5 bases). This CDR3 has 17 residues. Trimming took off 3 bases at V and 4 bases at J, with 19 bases between the two ends. Looked up from germline, CDR1 is KGHSH and CDR2 is LQKENI. The CDR3 region has the DNA TGTGCCAGCTCACCGTTCAGGGCTAAAGAGGGGAATCAGCCCCAGCATTTT. Protein: CASSPFRAKEGNQPQHF.

For the CDR3, the DNA is TGTGCCAGCAGCTTGTCGGTTTTGGATTTCCTAGACAACTATGGCTACACCTTC. It is translated as CASSLSVLDFLDNYGYTF. This chain uses TRBV5-5 with TRBJ1-2, with no clear D. The CDR3 is 18 residues long. The germline gives CDR1 SGHKS, CDR2 YYEKEE (reference sequence). Trimming shortened V by 1 base and J by 2 bases, and 21 bases separated the two germline ends.